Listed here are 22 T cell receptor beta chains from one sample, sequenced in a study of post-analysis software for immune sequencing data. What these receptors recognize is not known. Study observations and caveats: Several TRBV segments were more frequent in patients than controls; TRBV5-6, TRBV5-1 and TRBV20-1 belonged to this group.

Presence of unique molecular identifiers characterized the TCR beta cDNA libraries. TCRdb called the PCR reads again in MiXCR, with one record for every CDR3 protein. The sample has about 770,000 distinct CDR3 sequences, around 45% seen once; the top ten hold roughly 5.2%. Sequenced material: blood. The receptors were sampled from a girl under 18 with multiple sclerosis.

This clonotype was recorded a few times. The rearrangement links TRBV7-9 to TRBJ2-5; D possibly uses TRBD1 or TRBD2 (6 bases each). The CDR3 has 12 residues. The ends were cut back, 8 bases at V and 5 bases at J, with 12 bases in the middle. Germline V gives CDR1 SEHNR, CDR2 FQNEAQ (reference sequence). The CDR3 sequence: CASGGPVETQYF. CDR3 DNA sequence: TGTGCCAGCGGGGGGCCTGTGGAGACCCAGTACTTC.

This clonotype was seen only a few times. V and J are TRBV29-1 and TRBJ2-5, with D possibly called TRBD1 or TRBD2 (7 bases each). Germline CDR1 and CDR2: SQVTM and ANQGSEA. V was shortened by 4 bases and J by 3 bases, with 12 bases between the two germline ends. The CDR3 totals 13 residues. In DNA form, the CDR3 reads TGCAGCGTTGGACAGGGAGGGGAAGAGACCCAGTACTTC. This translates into CSVGQGGEETQYF.

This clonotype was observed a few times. Here the CDR3 reads CASSLDEGVMRKLFF. The CDR3 bases are TGTGCCAGCAGCTTAGACGAGGGAGTAATGAGGAAACTGTTTTTT. The genes are TRBV11-1 and TRBJ1-4; no clear D. V lost 1 base to trimming and J lost 11 bases, with 17 bases between them. Germline V gene data show CDR1 as SGHAT and CDR2 as FQDESV (reference sequence). This CDR3 region has 15 residues. Combining the CDR3 with reference TRBV11-1 and TRBJ1-4 gives the whole variable domain EAEVAQSPRYKITEKSQAVAFWCDPISGHATLYWYRQILGQGPELLVQFQDESVVDDSQLPKDRFSAERLKGVDSTLKIQPAELGDSAMYLCASSLDEGVMRKLFFGSGTQLSVL.

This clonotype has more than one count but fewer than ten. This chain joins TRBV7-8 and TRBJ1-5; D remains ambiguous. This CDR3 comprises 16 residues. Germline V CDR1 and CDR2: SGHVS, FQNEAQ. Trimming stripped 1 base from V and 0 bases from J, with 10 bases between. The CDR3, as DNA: TGTGCCAGCAGCTTAGGAGGACGGAGTAGCAATCAGCCCCAGCATTTT. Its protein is CASSLGGRSSNQPQHF.

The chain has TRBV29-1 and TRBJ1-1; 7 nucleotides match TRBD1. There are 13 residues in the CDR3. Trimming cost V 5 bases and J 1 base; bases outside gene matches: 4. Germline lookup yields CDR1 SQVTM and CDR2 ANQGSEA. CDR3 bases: TGCAGCGTTCTGGACAGGACGAACACTGAAGCTTTCTTT. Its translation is CSVLDRTNTEAFF.

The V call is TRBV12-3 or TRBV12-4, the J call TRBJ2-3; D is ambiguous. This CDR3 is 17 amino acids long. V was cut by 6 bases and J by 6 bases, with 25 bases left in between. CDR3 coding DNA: TGTGCCAGCAGCCGCGGAAGGTGGAATACCCCTACCGATACGCAGTATTTT. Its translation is CASSRGRWNTPTDTQYF.

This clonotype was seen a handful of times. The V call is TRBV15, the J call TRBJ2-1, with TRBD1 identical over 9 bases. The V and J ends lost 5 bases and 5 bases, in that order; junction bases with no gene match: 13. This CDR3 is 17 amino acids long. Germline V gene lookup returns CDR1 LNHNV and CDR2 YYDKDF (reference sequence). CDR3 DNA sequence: TGTGCCACCAGCCCCCAGCAAACAGGGGGCAGAAACAATGAGCAGTTCTTC. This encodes CATSPQQTGGRNNEQFF.

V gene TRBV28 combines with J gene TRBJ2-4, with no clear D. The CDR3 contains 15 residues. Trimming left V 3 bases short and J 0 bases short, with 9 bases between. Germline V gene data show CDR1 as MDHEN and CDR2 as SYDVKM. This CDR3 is CASSFRSVAKNIQYF. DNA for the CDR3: TGTGCCAGCAGTTTCCGTTCGGTAGCCAAAAACATTCAGTACTTC.

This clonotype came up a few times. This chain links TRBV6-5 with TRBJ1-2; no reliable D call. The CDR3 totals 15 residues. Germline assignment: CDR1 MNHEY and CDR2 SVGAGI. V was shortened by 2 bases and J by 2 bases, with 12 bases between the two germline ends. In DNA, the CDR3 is TGTGCCAGCAGTTACCGAACCACAAGGAACTATGGCTACACCTTC. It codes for CASSYRTTRNYGYTF.

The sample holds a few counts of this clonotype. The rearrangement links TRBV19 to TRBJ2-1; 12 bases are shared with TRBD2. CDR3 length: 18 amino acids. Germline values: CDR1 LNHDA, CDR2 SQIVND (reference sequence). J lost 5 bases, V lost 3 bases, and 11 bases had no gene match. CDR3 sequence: CASSMSPKTSGSDNEQFF. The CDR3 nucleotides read TGTGCCAGTAGTATGTCCCCAAAGACTAGCGGGAGCGACAATGAGCAGTTCTTC.

The CDR3 coding sequence is TGCAGCGTTGAAGACCGGGAGGGCCACACCTTC. It encodes CSVEDREGHTF. V and J are TRBV29-1 and TRBJ1-2; D unresolved. The CDR3 length is 11 residues. Trimming stripped 0 bases from V and 12 bases from J, with 11 bases between. The germline CDR1 and CDR2 sequences are SQVTM and ANQGSEA.

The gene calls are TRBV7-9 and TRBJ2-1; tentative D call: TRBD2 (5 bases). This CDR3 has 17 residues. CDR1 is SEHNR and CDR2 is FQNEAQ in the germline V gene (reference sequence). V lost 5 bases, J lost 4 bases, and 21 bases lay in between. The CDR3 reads CASSLRWGETQYNEQFF. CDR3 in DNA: TGTGCCAGCAGCCTACGGTGGGGAGAGACCCAGTACAATGAGCAGTTCTTC.

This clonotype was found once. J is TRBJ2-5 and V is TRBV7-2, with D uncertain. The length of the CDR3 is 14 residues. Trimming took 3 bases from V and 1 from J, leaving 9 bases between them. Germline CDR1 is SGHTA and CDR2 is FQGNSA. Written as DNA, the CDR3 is TGTGCCAGCAGCTTTATTGGCAGCCAAGAGACCCAGTACTTC. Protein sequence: CASSFIGSQETQYF.

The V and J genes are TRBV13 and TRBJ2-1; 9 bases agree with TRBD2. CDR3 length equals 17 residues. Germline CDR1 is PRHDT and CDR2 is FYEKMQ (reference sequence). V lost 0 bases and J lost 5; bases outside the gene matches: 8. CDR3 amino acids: CASSLGIWASGNNEQFF. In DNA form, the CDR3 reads TGTGCCAGCAGCTTAGGCATTTGGGCTAGCGGGAACAATGAGCAGTTCTTC.

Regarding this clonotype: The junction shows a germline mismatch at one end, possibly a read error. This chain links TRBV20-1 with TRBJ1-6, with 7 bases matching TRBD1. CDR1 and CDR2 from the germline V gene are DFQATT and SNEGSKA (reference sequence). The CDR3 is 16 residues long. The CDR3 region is CSARDLTTGSLSPPHF. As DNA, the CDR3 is TGCAGTGCTAGAGACCTGACGACAGGGAGTCTCTCACCCCCCCACTTT.

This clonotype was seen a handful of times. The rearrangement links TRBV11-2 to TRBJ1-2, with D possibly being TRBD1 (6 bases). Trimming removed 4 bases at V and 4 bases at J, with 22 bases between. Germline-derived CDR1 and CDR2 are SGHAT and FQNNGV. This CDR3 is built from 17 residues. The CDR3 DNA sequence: TGTGCCAGCAGCTACACAACCGGACAGAGAGTTGGCTATGGCTACACCTTC. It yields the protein CASSYTTGQRVGYGYTF.

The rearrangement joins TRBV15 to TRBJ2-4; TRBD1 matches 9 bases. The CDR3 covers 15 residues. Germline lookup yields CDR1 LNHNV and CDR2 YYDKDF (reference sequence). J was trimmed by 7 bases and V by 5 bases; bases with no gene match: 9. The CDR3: CATSRIPGTGNIQYF. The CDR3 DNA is TGTGCCACCAGCCGGATACCAGGGACAGGGAACATTCAGTACTTC.

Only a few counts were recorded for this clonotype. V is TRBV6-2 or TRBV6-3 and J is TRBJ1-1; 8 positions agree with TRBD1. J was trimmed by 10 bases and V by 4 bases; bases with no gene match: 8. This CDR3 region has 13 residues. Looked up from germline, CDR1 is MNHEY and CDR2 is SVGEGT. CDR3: CASSSQGVVRAFF. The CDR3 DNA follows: TGTGCCAGCAGTTCACAGGGGGTAGTTCGAGCTTTCTTT.

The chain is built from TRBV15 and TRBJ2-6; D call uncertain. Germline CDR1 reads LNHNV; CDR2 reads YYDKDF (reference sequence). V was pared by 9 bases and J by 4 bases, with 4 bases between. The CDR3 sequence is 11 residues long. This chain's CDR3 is CATRGANVLTF. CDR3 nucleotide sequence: TGTGCCACGCGAGGGGCCAACGTCCTGACTTTC.

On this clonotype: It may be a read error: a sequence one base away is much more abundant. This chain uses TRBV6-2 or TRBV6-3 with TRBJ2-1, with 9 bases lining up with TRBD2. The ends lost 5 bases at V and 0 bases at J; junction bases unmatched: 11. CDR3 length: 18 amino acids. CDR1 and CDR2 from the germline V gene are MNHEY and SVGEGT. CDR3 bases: TGTGCCAGCAGTCACCGTCTCGGGACTAGCTTCTCCTACAATGAGCAGTTCTTC. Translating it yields CASSHRLGTSFSYNEQFF.

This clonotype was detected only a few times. CDR3 residues: CATKTSGSYEQYF. The CDR3, as DNA: TGTGCCACCAAGACTAGTGGTTCCTACGAGCAGTACTTC. The V and J genes are TRBV12-3 or TRBV12-4 and TRBJ2-5, with a possible D match to TRBD2 (6 bases). The end of the DNA is better explained by TRBJ2-7, so the J call may be wrong. The CDR3 has 13 residues.

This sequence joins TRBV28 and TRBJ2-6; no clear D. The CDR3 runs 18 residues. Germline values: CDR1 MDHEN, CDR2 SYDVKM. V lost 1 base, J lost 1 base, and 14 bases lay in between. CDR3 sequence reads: CASSLFRLGLSGANVLTF. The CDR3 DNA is TGTGCCAGCAGTTTATTTCGATTGGGTCTTTCTGGGGCCAACGTCCTGACTTTC.